This T cell receptor (beta chain) is drawn from a study of Ad26.COV2.S vaccination and SARS-CoV-2 variants. Germline loops: CDR1 SGHRS, CDR2 YFSETQ. V was clipped by 5 bases and J by 0 bases, with 21 bases between them. The CDR3 has 17 residues. The repertoire was sequenced with immunoSEQ multiplex PCR; TCRdb's copy has only in-frame clones and lacks some. The table has 300,000 to 450,000 clones, 92% seen once. Sample: peripheral blood, taken after recovery from COVID-19. The genes are TRBV5-1 and TRBJ2-7, with D hard to call. This receptor was taken from a human donor who had recovered from COVID-19. The CDR3 spells CASRLTYPDGSSYEQYF. In DNA, the CDR3 is TGCGCCAGCAGATTGACTTACCCGGACGGAAGCTCCTACGAGCAGTACTTC.